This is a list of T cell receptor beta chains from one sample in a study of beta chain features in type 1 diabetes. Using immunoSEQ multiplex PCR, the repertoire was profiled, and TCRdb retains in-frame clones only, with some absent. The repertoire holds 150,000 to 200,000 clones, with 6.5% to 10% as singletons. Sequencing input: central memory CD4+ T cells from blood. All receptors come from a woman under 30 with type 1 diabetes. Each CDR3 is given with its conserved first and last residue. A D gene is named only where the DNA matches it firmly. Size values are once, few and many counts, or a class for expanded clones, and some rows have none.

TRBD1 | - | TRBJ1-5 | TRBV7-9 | TGTGCCAGCAGCACGACAGGGGGCGCGAGTCAGCCCCAGCATTTT | CASSTTGGASQPQHF
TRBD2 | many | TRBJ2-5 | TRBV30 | TGTGCCTGGGGGGGACTAGCGGGAGAGACCCAGTACTTC | CAWGGLAGETQYF
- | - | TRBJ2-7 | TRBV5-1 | TGCGCCAGCAGCCCCACCGGAGGGTACGAGCAGTACTTC | CASSPTGGYEQYF
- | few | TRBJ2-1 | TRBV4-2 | TGTGCCAGCAGCCAAGATGTCTCGGGGTCCAATGAGCAGTTCTTC | CASSQDVSGSNEQFF
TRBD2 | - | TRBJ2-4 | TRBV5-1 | TGCGCCAGCAGCTTGGGTAGCGGGAGCAACATTCAGTACTTC | CASSLGSGSNIQYF
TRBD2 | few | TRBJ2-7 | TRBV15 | TGTGCCACCAGCAGAACGAGCGGGAGTGGGAACTACGAGCAGTACTTC | CATSRTSGSGNYEQYF
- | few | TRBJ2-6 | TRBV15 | TGTGCCACCAGCCCACGAAGTCCGGGACACGGACTGAGAAGGGCCAACGTCCTGACTTTC | CATSPRSPGHGLRRANVLTF
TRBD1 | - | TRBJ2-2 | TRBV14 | TGTGCCAGCAGCCCCACCCTGGGACAGGGGGCGGGCGGGGAGCTGTTTTTT | CASSPTLGQGAGGELFF
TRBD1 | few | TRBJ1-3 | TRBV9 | TGTGCCAGCAGCGTAAACCGGGACAGTGGAAACACCATATATTTT | CASSVNRDSGNTIYF
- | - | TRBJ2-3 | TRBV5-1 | TGCGCCAGCAGACGACTCCAAGGCACAGATACGCAGTATTTT | CASRRLQGTDTQYF
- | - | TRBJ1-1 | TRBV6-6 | TGTGCCACGGGATTTGAAGCTTTCTTT | CATGFEAFF
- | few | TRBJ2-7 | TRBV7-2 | TGTGCCAGCAGCTTTCCATCTTCCGGGACTGTGTACTTC | CASSFPSSGTVYF
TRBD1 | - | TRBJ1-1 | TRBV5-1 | TGCGCCAGCAGCTACCAATCGGGACAGCTGAACACTGAAGCTTTCTTT | CASSYQSGQLNTEAFF
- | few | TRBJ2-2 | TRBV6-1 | TGTGCCAGCAGTGCTCGTCTTTCGAACACCGGGGAGCTGTTTTTT | CASSARLSNTGELFF
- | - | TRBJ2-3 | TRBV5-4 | TGTGCCACGAGGGGGGGGAACACAGATACGCAGTATTTT | CATRGGNTDTQYF
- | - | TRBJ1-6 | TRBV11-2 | TGTGCCAGCAGCTTAGATTCCGGGATTTCACCCCTCCACTTT | CASSLDSGISPLHF
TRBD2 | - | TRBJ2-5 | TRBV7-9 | TGTGCCAGCAGCCCGACCGGGACTAGCGGTGAAGAGACCCAGTACTTC | CASSPTGTSGEETQYF
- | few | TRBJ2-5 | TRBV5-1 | TGCGCCAGCAGCGGGGGGACGGTGGGTAGAGGAGAGACCCAGTACTTC | CASSGGTVGRGETQYF
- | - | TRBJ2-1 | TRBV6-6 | TGTGCCAGCACCCTTAGCGGTAGCTCTGGTGAGCAGTTCTTC | CASTLSGSSGEQFF
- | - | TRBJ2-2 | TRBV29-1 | TGCAGCGTTGGGACGGGGGGCTGGAACACCGGGGAGCTGTTTTTT | CSVGTGGWNTGELFF
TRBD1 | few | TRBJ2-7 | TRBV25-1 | TGTGCCAGCAGTCACGGACAGGCTCACGAGCAGTACTTC | CASSHGQAHEQYF
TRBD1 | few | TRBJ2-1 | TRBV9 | TGTGCCAGCAGCGGACCGGGACAGGGGCAGTTCTTC | CASSGPGQGQFF
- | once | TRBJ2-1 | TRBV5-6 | TGTGCCAGCAGCTTAATTTCCACTAGCTCCTACAATGAGCAGTTCTTC | CASSLISTSSYNEQFF
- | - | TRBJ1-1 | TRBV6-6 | TGTGCCAGCAGTTACTCCTGGAACACTGAAGCTTTCTTT | CASSYSWNTEAFF
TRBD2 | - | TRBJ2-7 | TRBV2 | TGTGCCAGCAGGGGGGACTACTACGAGCAGTACTTC | CASRGDYYEQYF
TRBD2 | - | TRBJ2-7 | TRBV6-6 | TGTGCCAGCAGGTGGACTAGCGGGTACGAGCAGTACTTC | CASRWTSGYEQYF
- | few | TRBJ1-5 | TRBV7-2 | TGTGCCAGCAGCCCGGACAGTGACAATCAGCCCCAGCATTTT | CASSPDSDNQPQHF
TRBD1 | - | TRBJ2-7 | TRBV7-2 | TGTGCCAGCACCCCCTTGGTAGGGGACAGGGAGCAGTACTTC | CASTPLVGDREQYF
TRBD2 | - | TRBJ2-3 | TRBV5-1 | TGCGCCAGCAGCTCGACTAGCGGGGCCCCCGCTCCGCAGTATTTT | CASSSTSGAPAPQYF
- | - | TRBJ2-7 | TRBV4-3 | TGCGCCAGCAGCCAGTCCAGGGGCCCCTACGAGCAGTACTTC | CASSQSRGPYEQYF
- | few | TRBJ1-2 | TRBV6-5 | TGTGCCAGCACATCTGTCGGGGTAGGCTACACCTTC | CASTSVGVGYTF
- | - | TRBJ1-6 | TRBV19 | TGTGCCAGCCGTCCGGGGGGCTCTTGGAATTCACCCCTCCACTTT | CASRPGGSWNSPLHF
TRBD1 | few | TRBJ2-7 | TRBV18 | TGTGCCAGCTCCCCTAGGACAGGGGCCCTCTACGAGCAGTACTTC | CASSPRTGALYEQYF
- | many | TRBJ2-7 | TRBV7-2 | TGTGCCAGCAGCTCCACACAGGGAGCGGCTGCGCAGTACTTC | CASSSTQGAAAQYF
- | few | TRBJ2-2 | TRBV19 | TGTGCCAGTAGTCCGAGCCCCGGGGGGCTTGCCGGGGAGCTGTTTTTT | CASSPSPGGLAGELFF
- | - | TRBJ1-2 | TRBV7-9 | TGTGCCAGCAGCTTAGATATTGAGTCCGTCCGGGGCTACACCTTC | CASSLDIESVRGYTF
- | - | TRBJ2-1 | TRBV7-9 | TGTGCCAGCAGCTCCGACTTCACTAGCTTCGAGCAGTTCTTC | CASSSDFTSFEQFF
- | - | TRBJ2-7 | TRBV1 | TGCACCAGCAGCCAAGAGGTCCCTAGCGGGGCCCCCTACGAGCAGTACTTC | CTSSQEVPSGAPYEQYF
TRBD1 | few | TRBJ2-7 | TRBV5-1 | TGCGCCAGCAGCCCCCTCCGGGACAGCTACGAGCAGTACTTC | CASSPLRDSYEQYF
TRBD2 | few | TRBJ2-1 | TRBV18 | TGTGCCAGCTCACCACCCCTAGCGGGGGCCCCAAATGAGCAGTTCTTC | CASSPPLAGAPNEQFF
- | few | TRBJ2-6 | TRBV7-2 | TGTGCCAGCTCGCCCGGACAACTTGACTCTGGGGCCAACGTCCTGACTTTC | CASSPGQLDSGANVLTF
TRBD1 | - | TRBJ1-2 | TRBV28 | TGTGCCAGCAGTCCAGCACAGGGGAAAATGGACTATGGCTACACCTTC | CASSPAQGKMDYGYTF
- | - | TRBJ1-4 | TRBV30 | TGTGCCTGGAGTCCGACAGGTCGGGAAAAACTGTTTTTT | CAWSPTGREKLFF